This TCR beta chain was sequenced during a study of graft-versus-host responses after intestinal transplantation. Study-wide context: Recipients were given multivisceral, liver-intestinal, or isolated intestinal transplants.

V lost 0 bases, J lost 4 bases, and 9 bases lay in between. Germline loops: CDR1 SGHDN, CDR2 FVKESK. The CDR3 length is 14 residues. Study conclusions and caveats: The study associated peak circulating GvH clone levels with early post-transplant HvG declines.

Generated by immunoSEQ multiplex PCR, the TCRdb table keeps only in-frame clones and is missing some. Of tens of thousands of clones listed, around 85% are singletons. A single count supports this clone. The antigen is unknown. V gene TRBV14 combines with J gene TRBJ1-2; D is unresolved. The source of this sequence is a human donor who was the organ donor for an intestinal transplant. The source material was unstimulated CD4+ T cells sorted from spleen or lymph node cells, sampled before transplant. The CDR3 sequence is CASSQDGRRYGYTF. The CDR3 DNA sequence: TGTGCCAGCAGCCAAGACGGAAGGCGCTATGGCTACACCTTC.